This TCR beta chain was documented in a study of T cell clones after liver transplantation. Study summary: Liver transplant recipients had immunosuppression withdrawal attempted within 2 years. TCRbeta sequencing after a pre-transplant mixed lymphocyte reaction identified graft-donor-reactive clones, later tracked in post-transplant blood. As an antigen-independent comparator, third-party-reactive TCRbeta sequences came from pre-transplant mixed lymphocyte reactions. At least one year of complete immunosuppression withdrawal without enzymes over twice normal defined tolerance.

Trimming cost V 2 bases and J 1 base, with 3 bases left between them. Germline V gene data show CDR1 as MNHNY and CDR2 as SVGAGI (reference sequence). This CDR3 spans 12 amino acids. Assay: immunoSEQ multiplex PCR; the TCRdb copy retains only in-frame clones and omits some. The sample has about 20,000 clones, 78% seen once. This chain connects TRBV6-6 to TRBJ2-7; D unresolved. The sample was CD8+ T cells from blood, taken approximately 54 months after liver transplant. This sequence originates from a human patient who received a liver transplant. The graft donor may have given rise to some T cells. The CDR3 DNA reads TGTGCCAGCAGTTACGAATCCTACGAGCAGTACTTC. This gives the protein CASSYESYEQYF.